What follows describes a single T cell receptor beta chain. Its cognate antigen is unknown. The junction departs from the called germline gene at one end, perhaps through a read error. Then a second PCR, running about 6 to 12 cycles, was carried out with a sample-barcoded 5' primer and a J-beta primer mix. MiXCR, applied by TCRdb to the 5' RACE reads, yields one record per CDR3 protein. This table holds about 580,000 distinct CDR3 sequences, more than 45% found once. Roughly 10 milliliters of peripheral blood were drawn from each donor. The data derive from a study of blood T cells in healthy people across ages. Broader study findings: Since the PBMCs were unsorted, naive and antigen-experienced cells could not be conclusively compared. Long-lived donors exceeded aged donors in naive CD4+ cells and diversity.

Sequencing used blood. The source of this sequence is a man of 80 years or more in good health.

This chain's CDR3 is CASSQYRTSTDTRYF. CDR3 in DNA: TGTGCCAGCAGCCAATATCGAACGTCCACAGATACGCGGTATTTT. J is TRBJ2-3 and V is TRBV28; no reliable D call. The CDR3 is made up of 15 amino acids. Germline assignment: CDR1 MDHEN and CDR2 SYDVKM.